The source of this TCR beta chain is a study of regulatory T cells in long-lasting Graves disease. Time point specified: newly diagnosed GD, antithyroid drugs for less than 3 months. From RNA extracted from PBMCs, the TCR library was made. Staff drew roughly 10 milliliters of peripheral blood into EDTA tubes. Whole-study findings and limits: TRBV28 was favored in persistent disease, as were TRBJ1-2 and TRBJ2-5. Those with persistent Graves' had less TCR diversity than newly diagnosed patients.

CDR1 is PRHDT, CDR2 FYEKMQ, per germline (reference sequence). J was trimmed by 7 bases and V by 4 bases; bases with no gene match: 3. This CDR3 region has 12 residues. About this clonotype itself: Its antigen is unknown. A read error likely explains this, since a far larger clone differs by one base.

Arm-PCR of CDR3 regions and iRepertoire HTBI primers were used to build TCR beta libraries. Each CDR3 protein gets one entry after TCRdb re-called the multiplex PCR reads with MiXCR. The table records about 540,000 distinct CDR3 sequences, approximately 13% of them present only once. The sample was also linked to a second study, of T cells in Graves' hyperthyroidism and ophthalmopathy.

The V and J genes are TRBV13 and TRBJ2-7, with 8 bases lining up with TRBD1. The sequencing used peripheral blood mononuclear cells (PBMCs), collected at new diagnosis, from a patient treated with antithyroid drugs. The clonotype originates from a man aged 30-40 years with Graves disease. The CDR3 region has the DNA TGTGCCAGCAGCTCTGACAGGGGAGAGCAGTACTTC. This sequence encodes CASSSDRGEQYF.